This passage covers 21 T cell receptor beta chains from one sample sequenced in a study of T cells in Graves' hyperthyroidism and ophthalmopathy (dated by TCRdb to about 2019). Libraries were prepared through multiplex PCR. Reads for this sample came from an Illumina HiSeq 2000. TCR beta CDR3 regions were amplified from RNA transcripts. For the first round of RT-PCR on the TCR CDR3, the HTBI primer set was used together with the Qiagen OneStep RT-PCR kit. The raw public reads went through TCRdb reprocessing: fastp at Q25, MiXCR clone calling, in-frame beta chains kept. Merged by CDR3 protein, the rows form single entries marked with the most common genes and DNA. This sample lists roughly 290,000 distinct CDR3 sequences; more than 15% were detected once. The ten largest clones represent 55% to 60% of the sample. The sample comprised blood. All receptors come from a woman aged 60-75 years with Graves' ophthalmopathy.

In this sample, this clonotype turned up a few times. CDR3 in DNA: TGTGCCAGCAGTGAGGAGGACAGCCCACTCTACTATGGCTACACCTTC. Translating gives CASSEEDSPLYYGYTF. J is TRBJ1-2 and V is TRBV6-2 or TRBV6-3; D possibly corresponds to TRBD1 (6 bases). In germline, CDR1 is MNHEY, CDR2 SVGEGT. This CDR3 region has 16 residues. Deletions cut 5 bases from V and 3 bases from J, with 19 bases between.

Comments on this clonotype: This may stem from a read error, because a much larger clone lies one nucleotide away. The chain has TRBV6-2 or TRBV6-3 and TRBJ1-5; possibly TRBD1 for D (6 bases). Trimming removed 2 bases from V and 5 bases from J, with 16 bases in between. The CDR3 contains 16 residues. Germline V CDR1 and CDR2: MNHEY, SVGEGT. In nucleotides, the CDR3 is TGTGCCAGCAGTTACATGGTCAGGACAGCTTATCAGCCCCAGCATTTT. Translation: CASSYMVRTAYQPQHF.

This clonotype has a count of ten or more. This chain connects TRBV20-1 to TRBJ2-2; D is perhaps TRBD1 or TRBD2 (5 bases each). Germline CDR1 reads DFQATT; CDR2 reads SNEGSKA (reference sequence). The CDR3 spans 14 residues. V shed 6 bases and J shed 1 base, with 12 bases lying between them. The CDR3 nucleotides read TGCAGTGCCCCGGGGCACCTGAACACCGGGGAGCTGTTTTTT. It is translated as CSAPGHLNTGELFF.

There are many counts of this clonotype. The chain uses TRBV4-3 and TRBJ2-5, with D possibly TRBD2 on 6 matching bases. Per germline, CDR1 LGHNA and CDR2 YSLEER. Trimming took off 3 bases at V and 4 bases at J, with 15 bases between the two ends. The CDR3 is 15 residues long. DNA for the CDR3: TGCGCCAGCAGCCACGGGGGAGGAAGGGGAGAGACCCAGTACTTC. Protein sequence: CASSHGGGRGETQYF.

This clonotype occurred a few times. V and J are TRBV7-9 and TRBJ1-1; possible D gene TRBD1, 5 bases. The V gene lost 3 bases and the J gene lost 7 bases, with 15 bases spanning the gap. The V gene's germline CDR1 is SEHNR and CDR2 FQNEAQ (reference sequence). The CDR3 consists of 14 residues. This chain's CDR3 is CASSLAQGDIEAFF. In DNA, the CDR3 is TGTGCCAGCAGCTTGGCCCAAGGGGATATTGAAGCTTTCTTT.

This clonotype was seen at least ten times. V usage is TRBV4-2 and J usage is TRBJ1-1; no definite D call. V dropped 1 base and J dropped 0 bases, with 12 bases sitting between them. The CDR3 totals 16 residues. Per germline, CDR1 LGHNA and CDR2 YNFKEQ. The CDR3 loop reads CASSQVFPGMNTEAFF. CDR3 in DNA: TGTGCCAGCAGCCAAGTTTTCCCGGGGATGAACACTGAAGCTTTCTTT.

The CDR3 nucleotides are TGTGCCAGCTCACCGAACAGGGCTAGTACTGGGGCCAACGTCCTGACTTTC. Protein product: CASSPNRASTGANVLTF. This rearrangement joins TRBV18 to TRBJ2-6, with D possibly TRBD1 on 6 matching bases. The CDR3 contains 17 residues. Per germline, CDR1 KGHSH and CDR2 LQKENI. The V end was cut by 3 bases, the J end by 2 bases, with 14 bases between.

This chain connects TRBV4-3 to TRBJ1-2; D is possibly TRBD1 (6 bases). The CDR3 covers 15 residues. From germline, CDR1 is LGHNA and CDR2 YSLEER. V dropped 4 bases and J dropped 2 bases, with 14 bases sitting between them. DNA of the CDR3: TGCGCCAGCAGCCCAGATAATCAGGGGAACTATGGCTACACCTTC. Translation gives CASSPDNQGNYGYTF.

This clonotype was seen once. One base away lies a much larger clone, so this may be a sequencing read error. This chain connects TRBV6-5 to TRBJ2-3, with D perhaps given as TRBD1 or TRBD2 (5 bases each). CDR1 and CDR2 (germline): MNHEY, SVGAGI. The CDR3 sequence is 14 residues long. CDR3 protein: CAGSYDGTTDTQYF. Written as DNA, the CDR3 is TGTGCCGGCAGTTACGACGGGACCACAGATACGCAGTATTTT.

This clonotype came up a few times. The J gene is TRBJ2-3, the V gene TRBV9; the D is unclear. The V end was cut by 0 bases, the J end by 4 bases, with 9 bases between. The CDR3 has 14 residues. CDR1 and CDR2 (germline): SGDLS, YYNGEE. The CDR3 loop is CASSVGTPPDTQYF. CDR3 nucleotides: TGTGCCAGCAGCGTAGGGACCCCCCCAGATACGCAGTATTTT.

The sample holds many counts of this clonotype. The chain carries TRBV6-2 or TRBV6-3 and TRBJ2-6; 7 bases are shared with TRBD1. Per germline, CDR1 MNHEY and CDR2 SVGEGT. The junction had 19 bases not matched to a gene; V was cut back by 2 bases and J by 6 bases. The CDR3 totals 20 residues. The CDR3 region is CASSYGPLTGSILEANVLTF. As DNA, the CDR3 is TGTGCCAGCAGTTACGGTCCTCTGACAGGGAGTATATTGGAGGCCAACGTCCTGACTTTC.

This clonotype was counted ten times or more. V gene TRBV20-1 combines with J gene TRBJ2-1, with 13 bases fitting TRBD2. The CDR3 runs 17 residues. Germline V gives CDR1 DFQATT, CDR2 SNEGSKA (reference sequence). V lost 0 bases and J lost 3; bases outside the gene matches: 5. Written as DNA, the CDR3 is TGCAGTGCTAGAGACCGGACTAGCGGGAGCCTCTACAATGAGCAGTTCTTC. Protein product: CSARDRTSGSLYNEQFF.

Regarding this clonotype: This sequence may be a read error, since a much larger clone differs from it by one base. CDR3 DNA sequence: TGTACCAGCAGTCGGACTAGCGGGAGGGCCAACAATGAGCAGTTCTTC. As protein: CTSSRTSGRANNEQFF. V gene TRBV6-2 or TRBV6-3 combines with J gene TRBJ2-1, with TRBD2 matching over 15 bases. CDR1 and CDR2 (germline): MNHEY, SVGEGT. This CDR3 contains 16 residues.

Remarks on this clonotype: A single base separates this from a much larger clone, so it may be a read error. The chain combines TRBV18 with TRBJ1-1; D is perhaps TRBD1 (6 bases). The CDR3 length is 15 residues. V was trimmed by 4 bases and J by 3 bases, leaving 15 bases between them. Germline V gene lookup returns CDR1 KGHSH and CDR2 LQKENI. The CDR3 sequence: CASSQWIGGDTEAFF. The CDR3 DNA reads TGTGCCAGCTCACAATGGATAGGGGGTGACACTGAAGCTTTCTTT. The entire variable domain, with the rest obtained from reference TRBV18 and TRBJ1-1, is as follows: NAGVMQNPRHLVRRRGQEARLRCSPMKGHSHVYWYRQLPEEGLKFMVYLQKENIIDESGMPKERFSAEFPKEGPSILRIQQVVRGDSAAYFCASSQWIGGDTEAFFGQGTRLTVV.

On this clonotype: A read error may produce the germline difference seen at one junction end. The chain carries TRBV7-2 and TRBJ1-1; D remains unclear. The CDR3 length is 15 residues. Germline V gene lookup returns CDR1 SGHTA and CDR2 FQGNSA. CDR3 loop: CASSQQQSMNSEAFF. The CDR3 DNA sequence: TGTGCCAGCAGCCAACAACAGTCAATGAACTCTGAAGCTTTCTTT.

This clonotype was observed a handful of times. The J gene is TRBJ2-1, the V gene TRBV11-2, with 7 bases matching TRBD2. In germline, CDR1 is SGHAT, CDR2 FQNNGV. This CDR3 has 13 residues. The V segment lost 2 bases and the J segment 10 bases; nucleotides outside the gene matches: 5. CDR3 protein: CASSLRREAEQFF. In DNA form, the CDR3 reads TGTGCCAGCAGCTTACGACGGGAGGCCGAGCAGTTCTTC.

The chain couples TRBV9 to TRBJ1-4; D unclear. Germline V gene lookup returns CDR1 SGDLS and CDR2 YYNGEE. The V and J ends lost 0 bases and 6 bases respectively, with 6 bases between them. The CDR3 consists of 13 residues. The CDR3: CASSVDNYEKLFF. The CDR3 DNA sequence: TGTGCCAGCAGCGTAGACAACTATGAAAAACTGTTTTTT.

There are a few counts of this clonotype. This chain joins TRBV6-5 and TRBJ2-1; no clear D gene. Looked up from germline, CDR1 is MNHEY and CDR2 is SVGAGI. This CDR3 spans 12 amino acids. V lost 2 bases and J lost 10, with 9 bases in between. CDR3 sequence: CASSYPGREQFF. The DNA of the CDR3 is TGTGCCAGCAGTTACCCCGGTAGGGAGCAGTTCTTC.

Comment on this clonotype: Being one base from a much bigger clone, this may be a read error. The chain is built from TRBV7-2 and TRBJ2-1; no firm D call. The CDR3 runs to 13 residues. Germline V gene data show CDR1 as SGHTA and CDR2 as FQGNSA. This chain's CDR3 is CAGSPRLGNEQFF. CDR3 in DNA: TGTGCCGGCAGTCCCCGACTGGGGAATGAGCAGTTCTTC. The whole variable domain, filled in from reference TRBV7-2 and TRBJ2-1, reads GAGVSQSPSNKVTEKGKDVELRCDPISGHTALYWYRQSLGQGLEFLIYFQGNSAPDKSGLPSDRFSAERTGGSVSTLTIQRTQQEDSAVYLCAGSPRLGNEQFFGPGTRLTVL.

This clonotype was counted ten times or more. This chain joins TRBV20-1 and TRBJ1-5; the match to TRBD1 covers 11 bases. Germline assignment: CDR1 DFQATT and CDR2 SNEGSKA (reference sequence). CDR3 length: 14 residues. V lost 6 bases, J lost 7 bases, and 8 bases stayed unmatched. CDR3 sequence: CSALTGTGGQPQHF. The CDR3 nucleotides are TGCAGTGCACTAACCGGGACAGGGGGACAGCCCCAGCATTTT.

The table lists this clonotype with many counts. The chain has TRBV28 and TRBJ1-6; TRBD1 aligns across 7 bases. The V and J ends lost 2 bases and 0 bases, in that order; junction bases with no gene match: 7. Germline V gene lookup returns CDR1 MDHEN and CDR2 SYDVKM. The CDR3 has 18 residues. CDR3 sequence reads: CASSLLGTESSYNSPLHF. The CDR3 DNA reads TGTGCCAGCAGTTTACTCGGGACAGAGAGCTCCTATAATTCACCCCTCCACTTT.